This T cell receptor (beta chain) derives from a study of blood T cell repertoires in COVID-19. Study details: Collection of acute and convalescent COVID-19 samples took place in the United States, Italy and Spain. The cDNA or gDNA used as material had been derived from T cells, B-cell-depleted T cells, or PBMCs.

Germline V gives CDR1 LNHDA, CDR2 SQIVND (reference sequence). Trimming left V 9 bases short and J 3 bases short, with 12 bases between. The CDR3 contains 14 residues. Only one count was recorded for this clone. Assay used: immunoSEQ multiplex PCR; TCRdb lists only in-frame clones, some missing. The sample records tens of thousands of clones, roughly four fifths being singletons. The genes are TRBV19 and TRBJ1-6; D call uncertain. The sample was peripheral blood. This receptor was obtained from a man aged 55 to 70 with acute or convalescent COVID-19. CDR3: CASTGLFYNSPLHF. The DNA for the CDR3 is TGTGCCAGCACTGGACTGTTCTATAATTCACCCCTCCACTTT.